The clone carrying this TCR beta chain has just one count. The sample originates from a study of blood T cell repertoires in COVID-19. Clones were read by immunoSEQ multiplex PCR, and TCRdb kept only the in-frame ones, dropping some. The sample contains roughly 150,000 clones, 80% to 90% of which appear only once. CDR1 is LNHDA, CDR2 SQIVND, per germline (reference sequence). The length of the CDR3 is 15 residues. V gave up 3 bases and J gave up 7 bases; unmatched junction bases: 8. The sequenced material came from peripheral blood. This receptor was identified in a woman aged 50 to 60 with acute or convalescent COVID-19. The rearrangement links TRBV19 to TRBJ1-4; the match to TRBD1 covers 7 bases. In nucleotides, the CDR3 is TGTGCCAGTAGTATGGGACAACCAGGGGGTGAAAAACTGTTTTTT. It yields the protein CASSMGQPGGEKLFF.